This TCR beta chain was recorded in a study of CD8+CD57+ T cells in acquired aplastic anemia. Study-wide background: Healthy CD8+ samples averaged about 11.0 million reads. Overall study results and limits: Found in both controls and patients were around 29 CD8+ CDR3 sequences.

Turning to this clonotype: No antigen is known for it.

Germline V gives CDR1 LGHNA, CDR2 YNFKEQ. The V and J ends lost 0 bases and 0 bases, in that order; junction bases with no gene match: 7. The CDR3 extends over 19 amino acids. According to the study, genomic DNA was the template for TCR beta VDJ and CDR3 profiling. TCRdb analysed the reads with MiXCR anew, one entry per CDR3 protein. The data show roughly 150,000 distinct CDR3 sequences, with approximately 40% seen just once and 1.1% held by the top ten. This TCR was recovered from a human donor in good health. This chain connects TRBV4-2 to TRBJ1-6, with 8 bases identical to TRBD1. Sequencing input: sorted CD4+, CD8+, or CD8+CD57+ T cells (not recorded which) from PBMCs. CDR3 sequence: CASSQDPAGGRSYNSPLHF. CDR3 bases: TGTGCCAGCAGCCAAGATCCGGCAGGGGGCCGCTCCTATAATTCACCCCTCCACTTT.